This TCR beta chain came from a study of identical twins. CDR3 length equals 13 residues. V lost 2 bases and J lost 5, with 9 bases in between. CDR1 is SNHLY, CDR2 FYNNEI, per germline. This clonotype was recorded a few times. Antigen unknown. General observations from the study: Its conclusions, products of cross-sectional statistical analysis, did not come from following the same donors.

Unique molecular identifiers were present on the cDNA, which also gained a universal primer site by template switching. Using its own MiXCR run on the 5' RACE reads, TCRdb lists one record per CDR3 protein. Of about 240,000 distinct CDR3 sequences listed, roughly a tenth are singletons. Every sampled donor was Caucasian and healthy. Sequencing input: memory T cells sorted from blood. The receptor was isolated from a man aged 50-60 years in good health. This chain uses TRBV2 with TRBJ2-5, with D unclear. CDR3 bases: TGTGCCAGCAGTGAACTGAAAGGCGAGACCCAGTACTTC. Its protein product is CASSELKGETQYF.